Reported below is one TCR beta chain. Its antigen is unidentified. PCR primers comprised 60 Vbeta and 13 Jbeta primers. Libraries were prepared by immunoSEQ multiplex PCR; TCRdb keeps only in-frame clonotypes and omits some of them. The table shows over 150,000 clones, with around four fifths occurring only once. This specimen belongs to a study of cytomegalovirus exposure and HLA in healthy donors. Whole-study results and caveats: Earlier analysis yielded a pattern in which most TCR beta V segments were productive about 87% or about 30% of the time. No immune exposure information besides CMV serostatus was available.

Sequencing was performed on PBMCs. This sequence originates from a male donor in good health and CMV-seropositive.

CDR3 loop: CATSRGAAGGRADTQYF. The CDR3 DNA reads TGTGCCACCAGCAGAGGCGCAGCGGGGGGCCGGGCAGATACGCAGTATTTT. The chain couples TRBV15 to TRBJ2-3; 9 bases align to TRBD2. Germline V gives CDR1 LNHNV, CDR2 YYDKDF (reference sequence). V trimming: 1 base; J trimming: 4 bases; junction bases outside the gene matches: 9. The CDR3 loop spans 17 amino acids.